This T cell receptor beta chain appears in the sequencing data of a study of T-cell reconstitution after alpha-beta-depleted transplantation in children. V was shortened by 4 bases and J by 3 bases, with 13 bases between the two germline ends. Germline assignment: CDR1 SGHTA and CDR2 FQGNSA. This CDR3 has 14 residues. Preparation of the TCRbeta library involved a method that used unique molecular identifiers. From the PCR reads, TCRdb called clonotypes with MiXCR, one entry per CDR3 protein. The repertoire holds hundreds of thousands of distinct CDR3 sequences, with 30% to 35% as singletons. This chain connects TRBV7-2 to TRBJ2-7; D uncertain. This TCR was sampled from a human donor who donated a stem cell graft to a child with aplastic anemia. Source: PBMCs from the stem cell graft donor, taken from the stem cell graft. The CDR3 region has the DNA TGTGCCAGCAGCTACACCGGGCCGCGCTACGAGCAGTACTTC. Amino acids: CASSYTGPRYEQYF.